Ten or more counts support the clone carrying this T cell receptor beta chain. Antigen: not known. This sample stems from a study of T cells after yellow fever vaccination. Study details: Preparation used SMART-Seq v4 Ultra Low Input for the low-cell-number fractions.

Study findings and constraints: The CD4 compartment and the CD8 compartment contained a small share of clonotypes in common. It was the secondary response that reached its peak faster, day 5 versus 15, but it was weaker.

As TCR cDNA was made by 5'RACE template switching, a universal primer site and UMIs were added. MiXCR, applied by TCRdb to the 5' RACE reads, yields one record per CDR3 protein. The sample holds 300,000 to 400,000 distinct CDR3 sequences, 7.5% to 9% seen once. CDR3 length equals 15 residues. Trimming pared 0 bases from V and 0 bases from J, leaving 6 bases between. Per germline, CDR1 LGHNA and CDR2 YSLEER. The origin of this receptor is a man aged 18 to 29 who received the YFV17D yellow fever vaccine. The gene calls are TRBV4-3 and TRBJ2-4; D remains unclear. Sequenced here: PBMCs, sampled on the day of the first yellow fever vaccination. CDR3 amino acids: CASSQDPLAKNIQYF. In DNA form, the CDR3 reads TGCGCCAGCAGCCAAGATCCACTAGCCAAAAACATTCAGTACTTC.